Below are 12 T cell receptor beta chains sequenced from a single sample in a study of T cell changes during pregnancy in multiple sclerosis. Here immunoSEQ multiplex PCR was the method, and the copy in TCRdb shows in-frame clones only, minus some. The table includes approximately 31,000 clones, about nine tenths detected once. The specimen comprised CD4+ T cells from peripheral blood mononuclear cells, sampled in the second trimester of pregnancy. The receptors stem from a female donor in good health, enrolled as a control in a pregnancy study.

This chain links TRBV6-5 with TRBJ2-7; 8 bases are a match to TRBD1. Trimming removed 6 bases from V and 6 bases from J; junction bases left unmatched: 10. This CDR3 spans 14 amino acids. Germline V lookup: CDR1 MNHEY, CDR2 SVGAGI. DNA for the CDR3: TGTGCCAGCAGAGCCGCGACAGGGGTAAGCGAGCAGTACTTC. Protein product: CASRAATGVSEQYF.

The J gene is TRBJ1-3, the V gene TRBV18; 7 bases map to TRBD1. V dropped 2 bases and J dropped 0; count of bases not matched to a gene: 1. Per germline, CDR1 KGHSH and CDR2 LQKENI. This CDR3 has 15 residues. This CDR3 is CASSPGTVSGNTIYF. In DNA form, the CDR3 reads TGTGCCAGCTCACCAGGGACAGTCTCTGGAAACACCATATATTTT.

The chain is built from TRBV30 and TRBJ1-5; perhaps TRBD1 as D (5 bases). Trimming took 1 base from V and 5 from J, leaving 9 bases between them. CDR1 and CDR2 from the germline V gene are GTSNPN and SVGIG (reference sequence). The CDR3 consists of 13 residues. CDR3 amino acids: CAWSARGDQPQHF. The CDR3 coding sequence is TGTGCCTGGAGTGCACGGGGGGATCAGCCCCAGCATTTT.

The CDR3 bases are TGTGCCAGCAGAGGGAAGGGGGAATCCTACGAGCAGTACTTC. Translation: CASRGKGESYEQYF. The chain has TRBV5-6 and TRBJ2-7, with D possibly being TRBD1 (6 bases). V was pared by 5 bases and J by 1 base, with 13 bases between. Germline V gene lookup returns CDR1 SGHDT and CDR2 YYEEEE. This CDR3 has 14 amino acids.

The V and J genes are TRBV7-9 and TRBJ2-5; D is possibly TRBD2 (5 bases). V lost 5 bases and J 5 bases, leaving 6 bases between the germline ends. The CDR3 contains 11 residues. CDR1 and CDR2 (germline): SEHNR, FQNEAQ (reference sequence). The CDR3 region has the DNA TGTGCCAGCAGCCGCGGGGAGACCCAGTACTTC. This sequence encodes CASSRGETQYF.

Here the CDR3 reads CASSSGQGSSYEQYF. CDR3 nucleotide sequence: TGTGCCAGCAGCTCGGGACAAGGGAGCTCCTACGAGCAGTACTTC. The genes are TRBV7-9 and TRBJ2-7; D may be TRBD1 (6 bases). CDR3 length: 15 residues. Trimming shortened V by 4 bases and J by 0 bases, and 13 bases separated the two germline ends. Germline values: CDR1 SEHNR, CDR2 FQNEAQ (reference sequence). Together with reference TRBV7-9 and TRBJ2-7, the CDR3 gives the full variable domain: DTGVSQNPRHKITKRGQNVTFRCDPISEHNRLYWYRQTLGQGPEFLTYFQNEAQLEKSRLLSDRFSAERPKGSFSTLEIQRTEQGDSAMYLCASSSGQGSSYEQYFGPGTRLTVT.

This clone was picked up a small number of times. The junction departs from the called germline gene at one end, perhaps through a read error. This sequence joins TRBV7-2 and TRBJ1-1, with D possibly TRBD1 on 6 matching bases. Germline CDR1 reads SGHTA; CDR2 reads FQGNSA. The CDR3 has 15 residues. The CDR3 sequence is CASSLVPQGSVRENF. CDR3 nucleotide sequence: TGTGCCAGCAGCTTAGTCCCACAGGGAAGTGTCCGGGAAAACTTT.

The count of this clone is one. V and J are TRBV28 and TRBJ1-1; D remains ambiguous. Germline V gives CDR1 MDHEN, CDR2 SYDVKM. The CDR3 consists of 14 residues. Trimming removed 3 bases from V and 0 bases from J, with 8 bases in between. For the CDR3, the DNA is TGTGCCAGCAGTTTCCCGAACTTGAACACTGAAGCTTTCTTT. Its protein is CASSFPNLNTEAFF.

The CDR3 protein is CASSMQGANTEAFF. As DNA, the CDR3 is TGTGCCAGCAGCATGCAGGGGGCGAACACTGAAGCTTTCTTT. The J gene is TRBJ1-1, the V gene TRBV7-2, with TRBD1 identical over 8 bases. The V segment lost 5 bases and the J segment 1 base; nucleotides outside the gene matches: 3. This CDR3 is built from 14 residues. CDR1 and CDR2 (germline): SGHTA, FQGNSA.

The CDR3 DNA reads as TGTGCCAGCACTTCCCCAATGGGACAGCTCTACGAGCAGTACTTC. It specifies CASTSPMGQLYEQYF. The J gene is TRBJ2-7, the V gene TRBV6-5, with 7 bases fitting TRBD1. The CDR3 loop spans 15 amino acids. Germline CDR1 MNHEY, CDR2 SVGAGI. Trimming at V came to 7 bases and at J to 3 bases, leaving 12 bases not matched to a gene.

The chain uses TRBV19 and TRBJ1-4; 8 nucleotides align to TRBD1. Trimming took 7 bases from V and 8 from J; bases not matched to a gene: 9. Looked up from germline, CDR1 is LNHDA and CDR2 is SQIVND (reference sequence). This CDR3 is 14 amino acids long. The CDR3 loop reads CASNVGQGREKLFF. The CDR3 coding sequence is TGTGCCAGTAACGTCGGACAGGGAAGGGAAAAACTGTTTTTT.

CDR3 sequence (DNA): TGTGCCAGCACCAAGGGGGACACTTCTAGCACAGATACGCAGTATTTT. It codes for CASTKGDTSSTDTQYF. This chain joins TRBV11-1 and TRBJ2-3, with D possibly TRBD1 on 6 matching bases. CDR1 and CDR2 (germline): SGHAT, FQDESV (reference sequence). The CDR3 covers 16 residues. V dropped 7 bases and J dropped 0 bases, with 17 bases sitting between them.